This T cell receptor (beta chain) emerged from a study of cytomegalovirus exposure and HLA in healthy donors. Study overall: The same platform was used for the 100 to 150 validation repertoires and the roughly 700 first-cohort repertoires, a later analysis reported. Broader study findings: The study listed some 160 cytomegalovirus-associated TCR beta chains.

Notes on this clone: Its matching antigen is unknown.

Germline V gene data show CDR1 as MNHEY and CDR2 as SMNVEV (reference sequence). Trimming removed 7 bases at V and 6 bases at J, with 20 bases between. The CDR3 totals 15 residues. Measured with immunoSEQ multiplex PCR; TCRdb has only the in-frame clones, and not every one. The sample contains around 200,000 clones, 80% to 90% of which appear only once. The chain carries TRBV27 and TRBJ2-3, with a possible D match to TRBD2 (6 bases). This TCR came from a woman aged 18-29 years in good health and CMV-seronegative. Sample: PBMCs. The CDR3 DNA reads TGTGCCAGCAATGTGGGATCGGGAGTTCTCGATACGCAGTATTTT. It is translated as CASNVGSGVLDTQYF.